The source of this TCR beta chain is a study of cytomegalovirus exposure and HLA in healthy donors. PCR amplification relied on 60 Vbeta primers (plus 13 Jbeta primers). Measured with immunoSEQ multiplex PCR; TCRdb has only the in-frame clones, and not every one. This sample lists around 150,000 clones; its ten largest clones have around 1.2%. This CDR3 region has 15 residues. CDR1 and CDR2 from the germline V gene are KGHSH and LQKENI. J gave up 2 bases and V 1 base, and 0 bases lay outside the gene matches. The sequence was collected from an older woman in good health and CMV-seronegative. The rearrangement joins TRBV18 to TRBJ2-1; 9 nucleotides match TRBD2. Sequenced material: PBMCs. The CDR3 DNA sequence: TGTGCCAGCTCACCACTAGCGGGAGCCTACAATGAGCAGTTCTTC. Protein: CASSPLAGAYNEQFF.